A selection of T cell receptor beta chains follows, all from one sample in a study of shared clonotypes between healthy human individuals. The assay was immunoSEQ multiplex PCR, and TCRdb's table has in-frame clones only and misses some. Of approximately 1,500,000 clones in the sample, 96% are singletons; the top ten hold approximately 1.2%. The sample taken for sequencing was naive CD4+ T cells sorted from blood. The receptors derive from a young man in good health. CDR3s include the opening cysteine and the closing phenylalanine or tryptophan. Fields, in order: clone size, J gene, D gene, V gene, CDR3 length, CDR3 protein, CDR3 DNA. The D gene is left open where the match is weak. Expanded clones are given a class, and other clones once, few, many or no size at all.

- | TRBJ1-2 | TRBD1 | TRBV2 | 12 | CASSRQGGGYTF | TGTGCCAGCAGCCGACAGGGGGGAGGCTACACCTTC
- | TRBJ1-2 | - | TRBV5-4 | 14 | CASSPDGPRGGYTF | TGTGCCAGCAGCCCGGATGGCCCCAGGGGTGGCTACACCTTC
- | TRBJ1-1 | TRBD1 | TRBV10-3 | 16 | CAISEPGTDRNTEAFF | TGTGCCATCAGTGAGCCCGGGACAGACAGGAACACTGAAGCTTTCTTT
- | TRBJ2-3 | - | TRBV6-4 | 13 | CASSTRTGDTQYF | TGTGCCAGCAGTACCCGTACGGGGGATACGCAGTATTTT
- | TRBJ2-1 | TRBD2 | TRBV7-2 | 14 | CASSLAGLANEQFF | TGTGCCAGCAGCTTAGCGGGACTAGCCAATGAGCAGTTCTTC
- | TRBJ1-3 | TRBD1 | TRBV28 | 16 | CASSPPGTGVGNTIYF | TGTGCCAGCAGTCCTCCCGGGACAGGGGTAGGAAACACCATATATTTT
- | TRBJ2-1 | TRBD2 | TRBV19 | 16 | CASSETSGRLADEQFF | TGTGCCAGTAGTGAGACTAGCGGGAGACTGGCTGATGAGCAGTTCTTC
- | TRBJ2-2 | - | TRBV10-3 | 15 | CAITEGPPNTGELFF | TGTGCCATCACCGAGGGTCCGCCGAACACCGGGGAGCTGTTTTTT
- | TRBJ2-7 | - | TRBV11-2 | 11 | CASSLGREEYF | TGTGCCAGCAGCTTAGGGAGGGAGGAGTACTTC
- | TRBJ2-3 | TRBD1 | TRBV15 | 14 | CATTTRTGADTQYF | TGTGCCACCACCACCAGGACAGGGGCAGATACGCAGTATTTT
- | TRBJ1-3 | - | TRBV18 | 16 | CASSPMAGYSGNTIYF | TGTGCCAGCTCACCAATGGCAGGGTACTCTGGAAACACCATATATTTT
- | TRBJ2-7 | TRBD1 | TRBV2 | 14 | CASRLTGFLLEQYF | TGTGCCAGCAGATTGACAGGGTTCCTCCTCGAGCAGTACTTC
once | TRBJ2-1 | - | TRBV5-4 | 15 | CASSGRRLSNNEQFF | TGTGCCAGCAGCGGCCGTCGTCTGTCTAACAATGAGCAGTTCTTC
- | TRBJ2-3 | TRBD2 | TRBV6-1 | 18 | CASSELGLAAQIRSMEAF | TGTGCCAGCAGTGAGCTGGGACTAGCAGCACAGATACGCAGTATGGAAGCCTTT
- | TRBJ2-2 | - | TRBV7-6 | 19 | CASSFQLALAEQNTGELFF | TGTGCCAGCAGCTTCCAACTAGCCTTAGCGGAGCAGAACACCGGGGAGCTGTTTTTT
- | TRBJ2-3 | TRBD2 | TRBV7-2 | 18 | CASSLGPGLAGYTDTQYF | TGTGCCAGCAGCTTAGGCCCGGGACTAGCGGGATACACAGATACGCAGTATTTT
- | TRBJ1-2 | - | TRBV9 | 14 | CASSVTGGGYGYTF | TGTGCCAGCAGCGTCACTGGGGGGGGCTATGGCTACACCTTC
- | TRBJ1-3 | - | TRBV7-9 | 13 | CASSLALGNTIYF | TGTGCCAGCAGCTTAGCCCTTGGAAACACCATATATTTT
- | TRBJ2-7 | TRBD1 | TRBV2 | 14 | CASSSEAGGDEQYF | TGTGCCAGCAGTTCCGAGGCAGGGGGAGACGAGCAGTACTTC
- | TRBJ1-4 | - | TRBV19 | 14 | CASSSGRINEKLFF | TGTGCCAGTAGTTCGGGACGGATTAATGAAAAACTGTTTTTT
- | TRBJ2-1 | TRBD2 | TRBV19 | 15 | CASSAGTRFYNEQFF | TGTGCCAGTAGCGCCGGGACTAGGTTCTACAATGAGCAGTTCTTC
- | TRBJ2-1 | - | TRBV28 | 16 | CASSLSRRRINNEQFF | TGTGCCAGCAGTTTATCTAGGCGACGGATTAACAATGAGCAGTTCTTC
- | TRBJ2-2 | TRBD2 | TRBV10-3 | 16 | CAISDSSGRSTGELFF | TGTGCCATCAGTGACTCTAGCGGGCGTTCAACCGGGGAGCTGTTTTTT
- | TRBJ2-4 | TRBD1 | TRBV5-4 | 16 | CASSLGGSTGANIQYF | TGTGCCAGCAGCTTGGGGGGTTCGACAGGGGCAAACATTCAGTACTTC
- | TRBJ1-2 | TRBD1 | TRBV5-5 | 13 | CASSSRQGSGYTF | TGTGCCAGCAGCTCGCGACAGGGTAGCGGCTACACCTTC
once | TRBJ1-4 | - | TRBV29-1 | 12 | CSGGRDPEKLFF | TGCAGCGGGGGAAGGGACCCTGAAAAACTGTTTTTT
- | TRBJ2-7 | - | TRBV18 | 14 | CASSLGLSSYEQYF | TGTGCCAGCTCACTAGGGTTGAGCTCCTACGAGCAGTACTTC
- | TRBJ1-1 | - | TRBV19 | 14 | CASSPSPLGTEAFF | TGTGCCAGTAGTCCCTCCCCATTAGGCACTGAAGCTTTCTTT
once | TRBJ2-1 | TRBD2 | TRBV29-1 | 13 | CSAGVAGVNEQFF | TGCAGCGCCGGAGTAGCGGGAGTCAATGAGCAGTTCTTC
- | TRBJ2-1 | TRBD2 | TRBV15 | 17 | CATSRGLAGNSYNEQFF | TGTGCCACCAGCAGAGGGTTAGCGGGAAACTCCTACAATGAGCAGTTCTTC
- | TRBJ1-5 | - | TRBV2 | 14 | CASSRARGIQPQHF | TGTGCCAGCAGTAGGGCTCGGGGCATTCAGCCCCAGCATTTT
- | TRBJ2-7 | - | TRBV11-1 | 14 | CASSLADGSYEQYF | TGTGCCAGCAGCTTAGCGGACGGCTCCTACGAGCAGTACTTC
few | TRBJ2-3 | - | TRBV7-2 | 14 | CASSLSPAGNTQYF | TGTGCCAGCAGCTTATCACCGGCGGGGAATACGCAGTATTTT
- | TRBJ1-5 | - | TRBV5-1 | 15 | CASSLDGGRNQPQHF | TGCGCCAGCAGCTTGGATGGGGGGCGGAATCAGCCCCAGCATTTT
- | TRBJ1-1 | - | TRBV27 | 13 | CASSFRRGDEAFF | TGTGCCAGCAGTTTTCGTAGGGGGGATGAAGCTTTCTTT
- | TRBJ2-1 | - | TRBV6-1 | 13 | CASSIQGLHEQFF | TGTGCCAGCAGTATACAGGGTTTGCATGAGCAGTTCTTC
- | TRBJ1-3 | - | TRBV28 | 16 | CASSPQTGKAGNTIYF | TGTGCCAGCAGTCCCCAAACAGGGAAGGCTGGAAACACCATATATTTT
- | TRBJ2-1 | - | TRBV28 | 14 | CASLQGGGYNEQFF | TGTGCCAGCCTTCAGGGGGGAGGGTACAATGAGCAGTTCTTC
- | TRBJ2-4 | TRBD2 | TRBV7-9 | 18 | CASSEGLAGAFGKNIQYF | TGTGCCAGCAGCGAGGGACTAGCGGGAGCCTTTGGCAAAAACATTCAGTACTTC
- | TRBJ2-2 | TRBD2 | TRBV14 | 17 | CASSPAGGDRDTGELFF | TGTGCCAGCAGCCCCGCGGGGGGGGATCGGGACACCGGGGAGCTGTTTTTT
- | TRBJ2-1 | - | TRBV28 | 13 | CASRESSYNEQFF | TGTGCCAGTCGGGAGAGCTCCTACAATGAGCAGTTCTTC
- | TRBJ2-7 | TRBD1 | TRBV28 | 15 | CASSFVGTGGGEQYF | TGTGCCAGCAGTTTTGTGGGGACAGGGGGAGGTGAGCAGTACTTC
- | TRBJ2-1 | - | TRBV18 | 15 | CASSPPGQVYNEQFF | TGTGCCAGCTCACCCCCCGGCCAAGTCTACAATGAGCAGTTCTTC
few | TRBJ2-1 | - | TRBV25-1 | 11 | CASKGGNEQFF | TGTGCCAGCAAGGGGGGAAATGAGCAGTTCTTC
- | TRBJ2-1 | TRBD1 | TRBV2 | 16 | CASYSNRGSSYNEQFF | TGTGCCAGCTATAGTAACAGGGGGAGTTCCTACAATGAGCAGTTCTTC
- | TRBJ2-7 | TRBD2 | TRBV6-1 | 13 | CASQSGRDYEQYF | TGTGCCAGTCAAAGCGGGAGGGACTACGAGCAGTACTTC
- | TRBJ2-3 | - | TRBV9 | 13 | CASSVEAGDTQYF | TGTGCCAGCAGCGTAGAGGCTGGGGATACGCAGTATTTT
- | TRBJ2-6 | - | TRBV5-6 | 16 | CASSLGFSSGANVLTF | TGTGCCAGCAGCTTGGGTTTCTCCTCTGGGGCCAACGTCCTGACTTTC
once | TRBJ1-2 | - | TRBV6-1 | 13 | CASSGSGFGGYTF | TGTGCCAGCAGTGGGTCGGGGTTCGGTGGCTACACCTTC
- | TRBJ1-2 | TRBD1 | TRBV28 | 13 | CASRRQGAAGYTF | TGTGCCAGCAGGAGACAGGGCGCGGCTGGCTACACCTTC
- | TRBJ1-5 | TRBD1 | TRBV28 | 17 | CASSSVRQGWKSQPQHF | TGTGCCAGCAGTTCAGTAAGACAGGGGTGGAAGAGTCAGCCCCAGCATTTT
- | TRBJ2-5 | TRBD2 | TRBV2 | 19 | CASSVVPGLAGDGGETQYF | TGTGCCAGCAGTGTCGTCCCGGGACTAGCGGGAGACGGCGGGGAGACCCAGTACTTC
- | TRBJ2-1 | TRBD2 | TRBV7-9 | 17 | CASSTEREARGHNEQFF | TGTGCCAGCAGTACCGAGCGGGAAGCAAGGGGTCACAATGAGCAGTTCTTC
- | TRBJ2-1 | - | TRBV6-1 | 14 | CASSEGGFNLKQFF | TGTGCCAGCAGTGAAGGAGGTTTTAATCTTAAGCAGTTCTTC
- | TRBJ1-5 | - | TRBV7-8 | 15 | CASSLAPNYNQPQHF | TGTGCCAGCAGCTTAGCCCCAAACTACAATCAGCCCCAGCATTTT
- | TRBJ2-7 | - | TRBV19 | 13 | CASSIGLAYEQYF | TGTGCCAGTAGTATCGGGTTAGCCTACGAGCAGTACTTC
- | TRBJ2-7 | TRBD1 | TRBV7-2 | 13 | CASSSQGAGEQYF | TGTGCCAGCAGCTCACAGGGGGCTGGCGAGCAGTACTTC
- | TRBJ2-3 | - | TRBV2 | 14 | CASLLSIRTDTQYF | TGTGCCAGCCTTCTCAGCATCCGCACAGATACGCAGTATTTT
once | TRBJ2-7 | TRBD1 | TRBV5-1 | 14 | CASSVGQGYYEQYF | TGCGCCAGCAGCGTAGGACAGGGGTACTACGAGCAGTACTTC